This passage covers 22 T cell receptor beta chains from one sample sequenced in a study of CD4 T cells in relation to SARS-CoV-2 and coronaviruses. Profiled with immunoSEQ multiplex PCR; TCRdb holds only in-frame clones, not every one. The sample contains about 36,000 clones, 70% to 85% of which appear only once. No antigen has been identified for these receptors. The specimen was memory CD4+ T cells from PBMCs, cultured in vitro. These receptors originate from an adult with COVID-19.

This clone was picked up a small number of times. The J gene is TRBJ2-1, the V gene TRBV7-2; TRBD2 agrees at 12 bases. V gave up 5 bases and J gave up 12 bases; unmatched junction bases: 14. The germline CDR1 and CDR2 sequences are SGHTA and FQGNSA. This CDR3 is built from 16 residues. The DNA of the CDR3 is TGTGCCAGCAGCGTCTCCGGGACTAGCGGGCTGAGGGCGCAGTTCTTC. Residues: CASSVSGTSGLRAQFF.

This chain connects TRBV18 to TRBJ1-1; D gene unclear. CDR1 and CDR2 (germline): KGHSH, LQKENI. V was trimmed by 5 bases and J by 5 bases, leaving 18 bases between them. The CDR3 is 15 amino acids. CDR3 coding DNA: TGTGCCAGCTCAAAAGTTACTCCCTCGGGGACTGAAGCTTTCTTT. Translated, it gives CASSKVTPSGTEAFF.

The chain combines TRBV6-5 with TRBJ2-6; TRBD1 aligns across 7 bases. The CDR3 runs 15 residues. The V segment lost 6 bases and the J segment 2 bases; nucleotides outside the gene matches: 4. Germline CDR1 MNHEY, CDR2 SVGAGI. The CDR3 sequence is CASRDTGAGANVLTF. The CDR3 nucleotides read TGTGCCAGCAGAGACACAGGGGCTGGGGCCAACGTCCTGACTTTC.

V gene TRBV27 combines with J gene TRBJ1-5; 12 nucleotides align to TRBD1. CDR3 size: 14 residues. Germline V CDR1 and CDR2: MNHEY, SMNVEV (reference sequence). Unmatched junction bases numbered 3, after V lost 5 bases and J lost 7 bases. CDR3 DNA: TGTGCCAGCAGTAAAGGGACAGGGGGCCAGCCCCAGCATTTT. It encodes CASSKGTGGQPQHF.

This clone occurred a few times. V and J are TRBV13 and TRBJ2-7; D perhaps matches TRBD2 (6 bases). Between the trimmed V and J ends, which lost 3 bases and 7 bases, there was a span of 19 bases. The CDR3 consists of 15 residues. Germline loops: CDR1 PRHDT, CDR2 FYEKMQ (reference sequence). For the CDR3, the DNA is TGTGCCAGCAGCTTTCAAATGGGCGGGATGGAGGAGCAGTACTTC. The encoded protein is CASSFQMGGMEEQYF. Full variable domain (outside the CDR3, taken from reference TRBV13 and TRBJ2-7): AAGVIQSPRHLIKEKRETATLKCYPIPRHDTVYWYQQGPGQDPQFLISFYEKMQSDKGSIPDRFSAQQFSDYHSELNMSSLELGDSALYFCASSFQMGGMEEQYFGPGTRLTVT.

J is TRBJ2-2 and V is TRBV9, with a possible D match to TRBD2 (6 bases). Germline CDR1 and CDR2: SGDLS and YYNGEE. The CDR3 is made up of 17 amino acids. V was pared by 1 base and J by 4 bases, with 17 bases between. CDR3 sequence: CASSVRSTGAVTGELFF. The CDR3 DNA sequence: TGTGCCAGCAGCGTAAGGTCGACGGGAGCGGTCACCGGGGAGCTGTTTTTT.

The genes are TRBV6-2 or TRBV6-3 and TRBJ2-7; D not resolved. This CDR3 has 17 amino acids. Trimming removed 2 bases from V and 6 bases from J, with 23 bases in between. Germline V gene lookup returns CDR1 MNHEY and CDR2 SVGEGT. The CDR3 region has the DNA TGTGCCAGCAGTTACCACCCTTCGAGGATGCCGCTCCGCGAGCAGTACTTC. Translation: CASSYHPSRMPLREQYF.

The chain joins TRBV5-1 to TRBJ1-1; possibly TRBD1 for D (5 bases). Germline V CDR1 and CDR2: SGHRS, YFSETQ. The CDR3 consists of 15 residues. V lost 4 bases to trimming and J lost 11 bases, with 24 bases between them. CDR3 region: CASSKALGGGKVAFF. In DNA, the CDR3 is TGCGCCAGCAGCAAGGCCCTTGGTGGGGGGAAAGTCGCTTTCTTT. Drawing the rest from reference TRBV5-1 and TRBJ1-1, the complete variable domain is KAGVTQTPRYLIKTRGQQVTLSCSPISGHRSVSWYQQTPGQGLQFLFEYFSETQRNKGNFPGRFSGRQFSNSRSEMNVSTLELGDSALYLCASSKALGGGKVAFFGQGTRLTVV.

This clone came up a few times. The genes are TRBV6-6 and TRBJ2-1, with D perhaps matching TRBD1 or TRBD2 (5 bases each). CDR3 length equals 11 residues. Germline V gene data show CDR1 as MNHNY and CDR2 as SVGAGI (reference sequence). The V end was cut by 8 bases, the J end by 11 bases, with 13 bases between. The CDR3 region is CASGPGTQQFF. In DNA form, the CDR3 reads TGTGCCAGCGGTCCCGGGACGCAGCAGTTCTTC.

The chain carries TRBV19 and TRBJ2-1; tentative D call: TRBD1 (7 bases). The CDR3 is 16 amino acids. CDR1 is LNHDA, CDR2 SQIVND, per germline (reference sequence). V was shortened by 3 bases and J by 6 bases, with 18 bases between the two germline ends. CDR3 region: CASSIRGAGWSNEQFF. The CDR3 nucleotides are TGTGCCAGTAGTATCAGGGGGGCAGGGTGGTCCAATGAGCAGTTCTTC.

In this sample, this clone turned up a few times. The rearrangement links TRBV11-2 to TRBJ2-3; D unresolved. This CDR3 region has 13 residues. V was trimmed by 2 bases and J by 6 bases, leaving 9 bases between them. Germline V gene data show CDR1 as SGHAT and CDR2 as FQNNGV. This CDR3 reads CASSLSLPDTQYF. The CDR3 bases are TGTGCCAGCAGCTTATCCCTCCCGGATACGCAGTATTTT.

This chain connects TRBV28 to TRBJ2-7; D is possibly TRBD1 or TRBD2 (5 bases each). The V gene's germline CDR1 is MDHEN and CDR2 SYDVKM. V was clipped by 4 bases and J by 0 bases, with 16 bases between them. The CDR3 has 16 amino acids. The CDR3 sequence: CASSYGTPDSSYEQYF. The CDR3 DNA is TGTGCCAGCAGTTACGGGACCCCGGACTCCTCCTACGAGCAGTACTTC.

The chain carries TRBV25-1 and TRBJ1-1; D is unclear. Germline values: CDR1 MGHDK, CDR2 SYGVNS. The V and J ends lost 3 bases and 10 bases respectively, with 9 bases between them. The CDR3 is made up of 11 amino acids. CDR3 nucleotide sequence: TGTGCCAGCAGTGACATATCTTCAGCTTTCTTT. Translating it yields CASSDISSAFF.

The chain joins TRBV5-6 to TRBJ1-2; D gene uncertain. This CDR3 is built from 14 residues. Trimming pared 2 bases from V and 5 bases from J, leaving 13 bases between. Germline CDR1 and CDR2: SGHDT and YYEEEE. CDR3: CASSFLGQLYGYTF. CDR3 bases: TGTGCCAGCAGCTTTCTAGGGCAGCTTTATGGCTACACCTTC.

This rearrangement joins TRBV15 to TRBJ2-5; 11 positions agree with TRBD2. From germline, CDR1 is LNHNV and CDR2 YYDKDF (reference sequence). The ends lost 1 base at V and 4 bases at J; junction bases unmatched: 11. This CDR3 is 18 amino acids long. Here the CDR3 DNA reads TGTGCCACCAGCAGAGCGTTAATAACTAGCGGGAGTAGAGAGACCCAGTACTTC. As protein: CATSRALITSGSRETQYF.

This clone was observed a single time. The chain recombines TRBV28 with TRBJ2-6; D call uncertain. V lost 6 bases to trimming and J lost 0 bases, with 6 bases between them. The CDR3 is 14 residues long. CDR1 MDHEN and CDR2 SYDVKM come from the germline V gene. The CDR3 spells CASSGNSGANVLTF. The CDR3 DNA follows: TGTGCCAGCAGCGGCAACTCTGGGGCCAACGTCCTGACTTTC.

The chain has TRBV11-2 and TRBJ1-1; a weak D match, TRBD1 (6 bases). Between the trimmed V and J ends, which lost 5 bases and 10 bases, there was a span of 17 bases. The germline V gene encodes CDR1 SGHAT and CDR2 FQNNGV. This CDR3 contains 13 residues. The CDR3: CASSPGGRVSAFF. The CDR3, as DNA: TGTGCCAGCAGCCCCGGGGGGCGGGTGTCAGCTTTCTTT.

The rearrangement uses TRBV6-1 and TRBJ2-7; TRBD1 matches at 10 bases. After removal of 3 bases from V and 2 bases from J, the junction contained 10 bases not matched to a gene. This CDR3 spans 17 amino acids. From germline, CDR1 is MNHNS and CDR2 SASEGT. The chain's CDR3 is CASSDRQGAHKTYEQYF. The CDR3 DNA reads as TGTGCCAGCAGTGACCGACAGGGGGCGCACAAAACCTACGAGCAGTACTTC.

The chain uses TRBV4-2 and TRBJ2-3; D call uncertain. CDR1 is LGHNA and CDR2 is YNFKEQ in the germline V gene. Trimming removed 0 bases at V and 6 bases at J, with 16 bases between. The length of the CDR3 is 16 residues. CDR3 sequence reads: CASSQEARIPPDTQYF. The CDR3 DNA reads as TGTGCCAGCAGCCAAGAGGCCCGCATTCCCCCCGATACGCAGTATTTT.

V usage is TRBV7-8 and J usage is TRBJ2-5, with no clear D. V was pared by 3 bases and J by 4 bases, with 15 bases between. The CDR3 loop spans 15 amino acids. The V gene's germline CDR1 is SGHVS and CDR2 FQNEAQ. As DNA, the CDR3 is TGTGCCAGCAGCTTCCGGGCCTTGCTCCTAGAGACCCAGTACTTC. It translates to CASSFRALLLETQYF.

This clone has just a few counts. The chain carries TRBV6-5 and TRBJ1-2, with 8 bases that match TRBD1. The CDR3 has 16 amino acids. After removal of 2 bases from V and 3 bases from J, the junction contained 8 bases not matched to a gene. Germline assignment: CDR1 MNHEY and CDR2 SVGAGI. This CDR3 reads CASSYTSGGRYYGYTF. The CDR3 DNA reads TGTGCCAGCAGTTACACCTCAGGGGGCCGATACTATGGCTACACCTTC.

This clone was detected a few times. The CDR3 reads CASRDPTGPGSPLHF. The CDR3 DNA is TGTGCCAGCAGAGACCCGACAGGGCCGGGTTCACCCCTCCACTTT. The chain joins TRBV2 to TRBJ1-6; 7 nucleotides line up with TRBD1. Losses at the gene ends were 6 bases for V and 9 bases for J; bases not matched to a gene: 11. The CDR3 has 15 residues. The germline CDR1 and CDR2 sequences are SNHLY and FYNNEI.